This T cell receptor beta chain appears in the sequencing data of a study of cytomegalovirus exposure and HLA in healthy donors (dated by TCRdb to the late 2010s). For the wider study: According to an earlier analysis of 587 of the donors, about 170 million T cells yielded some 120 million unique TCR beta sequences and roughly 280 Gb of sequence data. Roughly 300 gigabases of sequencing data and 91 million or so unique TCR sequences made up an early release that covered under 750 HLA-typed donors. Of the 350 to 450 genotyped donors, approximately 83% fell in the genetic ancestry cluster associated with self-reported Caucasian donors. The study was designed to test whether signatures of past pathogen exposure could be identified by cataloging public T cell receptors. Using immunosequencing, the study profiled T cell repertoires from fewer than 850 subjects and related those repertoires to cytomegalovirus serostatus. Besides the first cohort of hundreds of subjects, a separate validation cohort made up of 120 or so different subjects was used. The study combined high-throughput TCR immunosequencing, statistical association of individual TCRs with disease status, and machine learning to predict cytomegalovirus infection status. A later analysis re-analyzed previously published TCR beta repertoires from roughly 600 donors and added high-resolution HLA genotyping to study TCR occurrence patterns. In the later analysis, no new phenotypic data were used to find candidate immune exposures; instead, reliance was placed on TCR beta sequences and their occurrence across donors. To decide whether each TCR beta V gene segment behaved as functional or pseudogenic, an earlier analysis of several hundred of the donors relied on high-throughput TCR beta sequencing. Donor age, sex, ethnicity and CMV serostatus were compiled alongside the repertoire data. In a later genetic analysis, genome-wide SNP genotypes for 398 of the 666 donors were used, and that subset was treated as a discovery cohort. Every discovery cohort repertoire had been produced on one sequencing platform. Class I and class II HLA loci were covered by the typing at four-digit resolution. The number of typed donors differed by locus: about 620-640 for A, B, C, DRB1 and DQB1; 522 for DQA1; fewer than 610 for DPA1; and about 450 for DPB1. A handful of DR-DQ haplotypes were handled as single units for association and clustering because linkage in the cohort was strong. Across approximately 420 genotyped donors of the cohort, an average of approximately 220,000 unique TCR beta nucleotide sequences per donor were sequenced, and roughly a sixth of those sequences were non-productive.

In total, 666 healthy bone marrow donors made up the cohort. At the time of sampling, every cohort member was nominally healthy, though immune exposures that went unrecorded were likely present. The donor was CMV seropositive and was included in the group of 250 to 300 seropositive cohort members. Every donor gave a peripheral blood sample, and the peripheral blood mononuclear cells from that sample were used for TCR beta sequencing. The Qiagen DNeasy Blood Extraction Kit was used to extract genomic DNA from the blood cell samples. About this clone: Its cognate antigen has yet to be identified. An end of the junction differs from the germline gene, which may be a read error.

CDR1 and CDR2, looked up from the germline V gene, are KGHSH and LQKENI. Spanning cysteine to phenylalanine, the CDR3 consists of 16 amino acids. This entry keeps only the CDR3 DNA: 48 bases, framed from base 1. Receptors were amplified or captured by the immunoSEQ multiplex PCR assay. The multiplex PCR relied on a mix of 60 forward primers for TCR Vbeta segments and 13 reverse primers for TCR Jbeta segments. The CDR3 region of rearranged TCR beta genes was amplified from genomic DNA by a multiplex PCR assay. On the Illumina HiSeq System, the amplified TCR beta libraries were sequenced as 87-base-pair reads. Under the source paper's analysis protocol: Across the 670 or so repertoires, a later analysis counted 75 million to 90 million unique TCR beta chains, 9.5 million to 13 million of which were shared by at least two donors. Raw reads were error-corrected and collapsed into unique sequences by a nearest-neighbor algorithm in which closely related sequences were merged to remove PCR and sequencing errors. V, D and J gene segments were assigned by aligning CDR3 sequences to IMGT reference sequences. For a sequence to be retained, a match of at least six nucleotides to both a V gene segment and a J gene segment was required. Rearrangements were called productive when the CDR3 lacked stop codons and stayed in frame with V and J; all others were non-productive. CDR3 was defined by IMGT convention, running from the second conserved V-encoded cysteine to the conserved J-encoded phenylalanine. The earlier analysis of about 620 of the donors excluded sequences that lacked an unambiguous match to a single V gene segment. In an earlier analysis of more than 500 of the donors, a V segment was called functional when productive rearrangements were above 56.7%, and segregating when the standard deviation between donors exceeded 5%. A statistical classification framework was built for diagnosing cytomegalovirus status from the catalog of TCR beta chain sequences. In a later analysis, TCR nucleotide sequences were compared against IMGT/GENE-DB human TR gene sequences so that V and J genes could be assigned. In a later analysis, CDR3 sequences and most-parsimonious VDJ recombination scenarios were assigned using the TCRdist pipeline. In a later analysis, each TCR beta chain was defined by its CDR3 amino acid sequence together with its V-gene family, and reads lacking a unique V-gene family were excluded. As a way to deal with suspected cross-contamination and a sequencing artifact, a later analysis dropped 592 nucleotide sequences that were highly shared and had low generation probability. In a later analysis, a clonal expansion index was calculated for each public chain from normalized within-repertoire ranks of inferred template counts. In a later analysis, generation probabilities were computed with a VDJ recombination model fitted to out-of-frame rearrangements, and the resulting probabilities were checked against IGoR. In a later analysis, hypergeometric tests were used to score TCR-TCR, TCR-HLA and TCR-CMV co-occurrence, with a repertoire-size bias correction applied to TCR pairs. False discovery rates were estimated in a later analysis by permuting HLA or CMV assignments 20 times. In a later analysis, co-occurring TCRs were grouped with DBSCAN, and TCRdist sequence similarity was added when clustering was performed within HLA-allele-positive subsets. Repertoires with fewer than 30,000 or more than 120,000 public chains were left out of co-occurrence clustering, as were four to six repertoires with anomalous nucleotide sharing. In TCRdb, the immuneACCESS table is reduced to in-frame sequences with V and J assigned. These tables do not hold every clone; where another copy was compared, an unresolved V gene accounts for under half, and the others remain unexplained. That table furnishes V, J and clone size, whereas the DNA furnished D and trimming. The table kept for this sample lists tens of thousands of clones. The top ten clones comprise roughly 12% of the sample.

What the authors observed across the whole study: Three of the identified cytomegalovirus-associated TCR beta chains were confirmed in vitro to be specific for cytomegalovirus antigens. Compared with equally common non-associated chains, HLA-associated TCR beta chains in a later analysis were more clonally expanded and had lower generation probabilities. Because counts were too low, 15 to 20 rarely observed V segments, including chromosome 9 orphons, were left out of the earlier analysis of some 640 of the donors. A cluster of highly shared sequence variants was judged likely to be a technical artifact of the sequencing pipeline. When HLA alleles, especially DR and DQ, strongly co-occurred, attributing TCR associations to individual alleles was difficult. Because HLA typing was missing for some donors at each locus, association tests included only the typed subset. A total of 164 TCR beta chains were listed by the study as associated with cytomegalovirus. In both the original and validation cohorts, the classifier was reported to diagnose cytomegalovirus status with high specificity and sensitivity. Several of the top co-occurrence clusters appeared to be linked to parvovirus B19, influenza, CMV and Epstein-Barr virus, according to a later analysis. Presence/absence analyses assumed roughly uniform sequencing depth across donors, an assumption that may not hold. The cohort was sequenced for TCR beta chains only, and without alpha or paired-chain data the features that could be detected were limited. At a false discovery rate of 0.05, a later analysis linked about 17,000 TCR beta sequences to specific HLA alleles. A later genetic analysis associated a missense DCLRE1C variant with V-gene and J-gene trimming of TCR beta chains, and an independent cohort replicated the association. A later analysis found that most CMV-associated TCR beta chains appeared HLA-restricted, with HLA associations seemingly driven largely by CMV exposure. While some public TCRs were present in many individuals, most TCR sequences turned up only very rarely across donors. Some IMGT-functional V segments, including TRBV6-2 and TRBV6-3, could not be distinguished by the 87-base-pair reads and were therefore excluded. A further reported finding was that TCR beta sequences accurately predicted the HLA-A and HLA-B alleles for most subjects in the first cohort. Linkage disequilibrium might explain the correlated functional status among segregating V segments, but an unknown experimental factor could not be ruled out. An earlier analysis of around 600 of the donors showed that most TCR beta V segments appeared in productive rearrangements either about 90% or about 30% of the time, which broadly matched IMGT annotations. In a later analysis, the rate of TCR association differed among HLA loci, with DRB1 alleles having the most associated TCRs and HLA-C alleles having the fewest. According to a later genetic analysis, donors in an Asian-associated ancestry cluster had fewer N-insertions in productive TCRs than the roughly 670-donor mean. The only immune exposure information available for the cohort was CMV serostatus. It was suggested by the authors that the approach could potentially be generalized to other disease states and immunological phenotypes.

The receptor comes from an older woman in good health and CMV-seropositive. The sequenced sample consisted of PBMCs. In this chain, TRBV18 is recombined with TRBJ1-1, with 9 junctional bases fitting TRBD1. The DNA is TGTGCCAGCGCACCCCCGGGACAGGGAGTGAACACTGAAGATTTCTTT. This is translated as CASAPPGQGVNTEDFF.